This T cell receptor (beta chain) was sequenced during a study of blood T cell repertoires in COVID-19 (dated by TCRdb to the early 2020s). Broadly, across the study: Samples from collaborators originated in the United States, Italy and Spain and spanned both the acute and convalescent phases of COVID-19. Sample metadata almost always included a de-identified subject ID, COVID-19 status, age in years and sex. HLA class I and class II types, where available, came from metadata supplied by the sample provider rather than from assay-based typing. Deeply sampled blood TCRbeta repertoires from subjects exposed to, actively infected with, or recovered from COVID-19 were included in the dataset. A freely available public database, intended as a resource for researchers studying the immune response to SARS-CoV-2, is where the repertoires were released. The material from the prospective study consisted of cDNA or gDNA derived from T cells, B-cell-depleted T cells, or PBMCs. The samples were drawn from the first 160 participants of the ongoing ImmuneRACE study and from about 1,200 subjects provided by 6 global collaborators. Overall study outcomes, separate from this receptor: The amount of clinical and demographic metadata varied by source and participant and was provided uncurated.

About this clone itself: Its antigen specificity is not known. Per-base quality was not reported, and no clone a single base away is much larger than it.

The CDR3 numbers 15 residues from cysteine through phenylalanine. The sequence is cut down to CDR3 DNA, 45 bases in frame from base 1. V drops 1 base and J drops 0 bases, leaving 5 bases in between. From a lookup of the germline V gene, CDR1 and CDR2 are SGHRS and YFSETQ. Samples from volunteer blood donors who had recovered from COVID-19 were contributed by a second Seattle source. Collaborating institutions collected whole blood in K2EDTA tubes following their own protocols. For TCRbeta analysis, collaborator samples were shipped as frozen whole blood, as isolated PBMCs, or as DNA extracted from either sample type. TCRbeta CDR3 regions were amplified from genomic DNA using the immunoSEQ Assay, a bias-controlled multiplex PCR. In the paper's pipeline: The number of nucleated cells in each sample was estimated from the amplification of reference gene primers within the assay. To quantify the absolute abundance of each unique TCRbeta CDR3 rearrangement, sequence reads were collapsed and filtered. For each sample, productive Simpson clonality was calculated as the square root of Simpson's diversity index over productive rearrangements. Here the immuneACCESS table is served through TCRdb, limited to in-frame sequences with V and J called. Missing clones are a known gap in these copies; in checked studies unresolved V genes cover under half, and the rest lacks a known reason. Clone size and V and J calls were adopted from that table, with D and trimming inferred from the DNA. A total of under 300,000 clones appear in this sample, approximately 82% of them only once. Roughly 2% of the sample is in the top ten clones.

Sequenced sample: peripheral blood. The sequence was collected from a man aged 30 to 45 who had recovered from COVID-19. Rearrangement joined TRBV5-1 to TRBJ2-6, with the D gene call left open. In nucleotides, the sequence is TGCGCCAGCAGCTTGACTCTCTCTGGGGCCAACGTCCTGACTTTC. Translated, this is CASSLTLSGANVLTF.